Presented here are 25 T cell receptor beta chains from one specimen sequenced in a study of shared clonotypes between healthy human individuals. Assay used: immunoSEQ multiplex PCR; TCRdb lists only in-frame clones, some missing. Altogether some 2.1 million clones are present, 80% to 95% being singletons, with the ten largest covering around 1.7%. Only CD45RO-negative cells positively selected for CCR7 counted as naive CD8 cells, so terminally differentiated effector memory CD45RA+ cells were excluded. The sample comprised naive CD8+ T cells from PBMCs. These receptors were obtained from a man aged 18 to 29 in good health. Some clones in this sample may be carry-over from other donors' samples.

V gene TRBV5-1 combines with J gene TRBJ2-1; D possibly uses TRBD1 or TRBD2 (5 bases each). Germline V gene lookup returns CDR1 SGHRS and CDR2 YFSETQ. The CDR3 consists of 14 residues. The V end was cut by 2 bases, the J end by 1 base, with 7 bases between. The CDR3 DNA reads TGCGCCAGCAGCTTCGAGGGGTCCTACAATGAGCAGTTCTTC. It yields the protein CASSFEGSYNEQFF.

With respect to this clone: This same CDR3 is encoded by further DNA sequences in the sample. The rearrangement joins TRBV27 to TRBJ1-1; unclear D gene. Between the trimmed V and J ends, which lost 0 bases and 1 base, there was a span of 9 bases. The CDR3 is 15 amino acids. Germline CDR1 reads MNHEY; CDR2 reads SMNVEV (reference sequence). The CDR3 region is CASSLSSGSNTEAFF. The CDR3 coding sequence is TGTGCCAGCAGTTTATCGTCAGGTTCGAACACTGAAGCTTTCTTT.

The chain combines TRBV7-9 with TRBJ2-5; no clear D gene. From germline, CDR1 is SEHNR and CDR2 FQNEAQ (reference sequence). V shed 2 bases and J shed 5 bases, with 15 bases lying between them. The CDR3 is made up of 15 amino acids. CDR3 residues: CASSLNFPGGETQYF. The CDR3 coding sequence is TGTGCCAGCAGCTTAAATTTTCCGGGTGGGGAGACCCAGTACTTC.

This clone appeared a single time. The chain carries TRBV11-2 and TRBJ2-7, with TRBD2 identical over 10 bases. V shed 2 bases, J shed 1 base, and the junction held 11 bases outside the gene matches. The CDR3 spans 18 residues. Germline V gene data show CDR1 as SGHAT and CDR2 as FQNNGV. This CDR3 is CASSLRGVAGGNSYEQYF. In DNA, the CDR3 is TGTGCCAGCAGCTTAAGGGGGGTAGCGGGAGGAAATTCCTACGAGCAGTACTTC.

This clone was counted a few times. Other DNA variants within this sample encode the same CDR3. The CDR3 loop is CASSISGLNTEAFF. The CDR3 DNA follows: TGTGCCAGTAGTATCAGCGGGCTAAACACTGAAGCTTTCTTT. This chain connects TRBV19 to TRBJ1-1; D remains unclear. The CDR3 covers 14 residues. Germline assignment: CDR1 LNHDA and CDR2 SQIVND (reference sequence). V lost 3 bases and J 2 bases, leaving 10 bases between the germline ends. Drawing the rest from reference TRBV19 and TRBJ1-1, the complete variable domain is DGGITQSPKYLFRKEGQNVTLSCEQNLNHDAMYWYRQDPGQGLRLIYYSQIVNDFQKGDIAEGYSVSREKKESFPLTVTSAQKNPTAFYLCASSISGLNTEAFFGQGTRLTVV.

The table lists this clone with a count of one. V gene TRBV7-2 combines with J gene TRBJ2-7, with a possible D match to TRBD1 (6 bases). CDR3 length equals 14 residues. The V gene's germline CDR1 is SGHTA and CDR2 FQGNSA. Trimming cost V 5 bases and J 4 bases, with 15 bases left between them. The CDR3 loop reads CASSPRLGTYEQYF. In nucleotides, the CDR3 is TGTGCCAGCAGCCCTCGTCTCGGGACATACGAGCAGTACTTC.

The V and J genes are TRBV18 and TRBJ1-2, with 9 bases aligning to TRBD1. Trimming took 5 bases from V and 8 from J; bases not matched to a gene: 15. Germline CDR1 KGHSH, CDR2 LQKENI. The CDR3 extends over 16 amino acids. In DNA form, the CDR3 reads TGTGCCAGCTCAATGGACAGGGGTGGCATCCAAGGAGGCTACACCTTC. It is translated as CASSMDRGGIQGGYTF.

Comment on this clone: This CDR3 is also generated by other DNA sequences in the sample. The CDR3 nucleotides are TGCGCCAGCAGCTTGGAAGGGACTAGATCCTACGAGCAGTACTTC. This gives the protein CASSLEGTRSYEQYF. The chain recombines TRBV5-1 with TRBJ2-7, with 8 bases identical to TRBD2. Germline V gene lookup returns CDR1 SGHRS and CDR2 YFSETQ. Germline trimming cut 0 bases from V and 1 base from J; bases unmatched to any gene: 3. The CDR3 is made up of 15 amino acids.

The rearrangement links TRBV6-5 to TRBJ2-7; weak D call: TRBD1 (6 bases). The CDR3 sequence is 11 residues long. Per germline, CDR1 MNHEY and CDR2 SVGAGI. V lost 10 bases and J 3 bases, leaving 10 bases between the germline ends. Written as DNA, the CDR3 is TGTGCCACCACGGACAGCTACGAGCAGTACTTC. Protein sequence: CATTDSYEQYF.

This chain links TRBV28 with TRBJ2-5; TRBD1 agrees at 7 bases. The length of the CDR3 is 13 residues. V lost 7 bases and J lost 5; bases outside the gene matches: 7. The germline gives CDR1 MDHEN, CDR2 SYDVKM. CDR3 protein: CASTPVRGETQYF. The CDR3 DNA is TGTGCCAGCACCCCCGTCAGGGGGGAGACCCAGTACTTC.

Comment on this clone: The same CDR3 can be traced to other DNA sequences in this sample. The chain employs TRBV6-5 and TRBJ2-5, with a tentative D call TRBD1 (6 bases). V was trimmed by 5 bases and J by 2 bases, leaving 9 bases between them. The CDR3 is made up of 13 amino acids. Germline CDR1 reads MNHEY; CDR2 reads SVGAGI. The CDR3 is CASSRGQQETQYF. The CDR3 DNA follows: TGTGCCAGCAGTCGAGGACAGCAAGAGACCCAGTACTTC.

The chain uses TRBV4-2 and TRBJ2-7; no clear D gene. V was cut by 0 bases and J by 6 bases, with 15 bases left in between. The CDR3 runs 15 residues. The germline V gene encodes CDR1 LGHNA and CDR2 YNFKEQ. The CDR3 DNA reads TGTGCCAGCAGCCAAGATCATGGCTATGTTGGCGAGCAGTACTTC. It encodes CASSQDHGYVGEQYF.

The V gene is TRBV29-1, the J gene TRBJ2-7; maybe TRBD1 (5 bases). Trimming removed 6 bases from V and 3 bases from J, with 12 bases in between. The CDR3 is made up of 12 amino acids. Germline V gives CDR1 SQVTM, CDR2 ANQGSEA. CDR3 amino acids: CSVDRQYYEQYF. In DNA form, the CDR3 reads TGCAGCGTCGACCGACAGTACTACGAGCAGTACTTC.

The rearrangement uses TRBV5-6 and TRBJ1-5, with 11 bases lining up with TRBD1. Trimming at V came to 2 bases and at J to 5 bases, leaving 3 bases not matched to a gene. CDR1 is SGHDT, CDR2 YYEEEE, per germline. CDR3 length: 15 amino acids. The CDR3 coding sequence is TGTGCCAGCAGCTTCACGGGACAGGGGGATCAGCCCCAGCATTTT. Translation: CASSFTGQGDQPQHF.

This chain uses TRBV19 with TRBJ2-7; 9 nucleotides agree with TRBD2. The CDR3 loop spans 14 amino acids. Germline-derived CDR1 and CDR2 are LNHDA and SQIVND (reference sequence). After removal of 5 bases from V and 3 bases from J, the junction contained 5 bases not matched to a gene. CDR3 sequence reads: CASSPWTSDYEQYF. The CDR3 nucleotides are TGTGCCAGTAGTCCCTGGACTAGCGACTACGAGCAGTACTTC.

The CDR3 is CASSQVSVRETQYF. CDR3 DNA: TGCGCCAGCAGCCAAGTATCGGTTCGAGAGACCCAGTACTTC. The chain employs TRBV4-1 and TRBJ2-5; D unresolved. The CDR3 loop spans 14 amino acids. CDR1 is MGHRA, CDR2 YSYEKL, per germline. V lost 1 base, J lost 4 bases, and 10 bases lay in between.

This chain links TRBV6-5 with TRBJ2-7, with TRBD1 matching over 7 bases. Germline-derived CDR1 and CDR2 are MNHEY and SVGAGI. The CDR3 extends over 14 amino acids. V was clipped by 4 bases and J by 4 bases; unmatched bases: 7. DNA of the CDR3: TGTGCCAGCAGTTTGTTAGGGGGCGAGTACGAGCAGTACTTC. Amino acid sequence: CASSLLGGEYEQYF.

CDR3 nucleotides: TGTGCCAGCAATCTACGCCCGGCAGGGCAAGAGACCCAGTACTTC. It specifies CASNLRPAGQETQYF. V gene TRBV28 combines with J gene TRBJ2-5; TRBD1 might be the D (5 bases). The ends were cut back, 7 bases at V and 2 bases at J, with 17 bases in the middle. There are 15 residues in the CDR3. The germline V gene encodes CDR1 MDHEN and CDR2 SYDVKM.

The CDR3 region has the DNA TGTGCCAGCAGCCCACCCCATTCGGGGGGTATCTACGAGCAGTACTTC. Its protein is CASSPPHSGGIYEQYF. The V and J genes are TRBV7-9 and TRBJ2-7; TRBD2 aligns across 7 bases. J gave up 3 bases and V 5 bases, and 13 bases lay outside the gene matches. Germline values: CDR1 SEHNR, CDR2 FQNEAQ (reference sequence). The CDR3 is 16 amino acids.

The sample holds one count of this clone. CDR3 coding DNA: TGTGCCAGCAGTTCCCCGAGTAGCGGGATTTCCTACAATGAGCAGTTCTTC. This gives the protein CASSSPSSGISYNEQFF. The gene calls are TRBV28 and TRBJ2-1; 8 nucleotides line up with TRBD2. V dropped 4 bases and J dropped 1; count of bases not matched to a gene: 9. The CDR3 spans 17 residues. Looked up from germline, CDR1 is MDHEN and CDR2 is SYDVKM. The complete variable domain, with remaining parts taken from reference TRBV28 and TRBJ2-1, reads DVKVTQSSRYLVKRTGEKVFLECVQDMDHENMFWYRQDPGLGLRLIYFSYDVKMKEKGDIPEGYSVSREKKERFSLILESASTNQTSMYLCASSSPSSGISYNEQFFGPGTRLTVL.

The CDR3 nucleotides read TGTGCCAGCAGTTTAGGGAGGACAGGCCGAGATACGCAGTATTTT. As protein: CASSLGRTGRDTQYF. The V and J genes are TRBV27 and TRBJ2-3; tentatively, D is TRBD1 (7 bases). Germline V gene sequence: CDR1 MNHEY, CDR2 SMNVEV (reference sequence). The CDR3 spans 15 residues. The V end was cut by 2 bases, the J end by 5 bases, with 14 bases between.

The DNA for the CDR3 is TGTGCCAGCAGCGTAGCGGGTAGCGGAGGACCCTCCGAGCAGTACTTC. It codes for CASSVAGSGGPSEQYF. This chain joins TRBV9 and TRBJ2-7; tentatively, D is TRBD2 (6 bases). V lost 0 bases, J lost 6 bases, and 19 bases lay in between. CDR1 and CDR2 (germline): SGDLS, YYNGEE. The CDR3 extends over 16 amino acids.

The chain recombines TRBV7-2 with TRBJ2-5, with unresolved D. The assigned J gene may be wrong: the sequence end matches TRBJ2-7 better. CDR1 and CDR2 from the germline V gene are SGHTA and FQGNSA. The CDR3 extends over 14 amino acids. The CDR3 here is CASSPQGSAYEQYF. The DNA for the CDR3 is TGTGCCAGCAGCCCACAAGGATCGGCCTACGAGCAGTACTTC.

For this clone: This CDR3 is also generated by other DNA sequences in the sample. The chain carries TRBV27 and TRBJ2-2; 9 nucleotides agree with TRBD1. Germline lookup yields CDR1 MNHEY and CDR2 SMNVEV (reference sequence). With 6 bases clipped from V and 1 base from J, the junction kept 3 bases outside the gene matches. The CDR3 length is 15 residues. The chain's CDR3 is CASRPGQGNTGELFF. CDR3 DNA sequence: TGTGCCAGCAGGCCGGGACAGGGGAACACCGGGGAGCTGTTTTTT.

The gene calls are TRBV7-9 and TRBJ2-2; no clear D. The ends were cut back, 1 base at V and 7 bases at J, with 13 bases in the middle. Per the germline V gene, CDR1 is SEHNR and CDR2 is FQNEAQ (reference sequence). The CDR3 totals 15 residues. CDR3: CASSLEVGFGGELFF. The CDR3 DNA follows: TGTGCCAGCAGCTTAGAAGTAGGGTTCGGCGGGGAGCTGTTTTTT.